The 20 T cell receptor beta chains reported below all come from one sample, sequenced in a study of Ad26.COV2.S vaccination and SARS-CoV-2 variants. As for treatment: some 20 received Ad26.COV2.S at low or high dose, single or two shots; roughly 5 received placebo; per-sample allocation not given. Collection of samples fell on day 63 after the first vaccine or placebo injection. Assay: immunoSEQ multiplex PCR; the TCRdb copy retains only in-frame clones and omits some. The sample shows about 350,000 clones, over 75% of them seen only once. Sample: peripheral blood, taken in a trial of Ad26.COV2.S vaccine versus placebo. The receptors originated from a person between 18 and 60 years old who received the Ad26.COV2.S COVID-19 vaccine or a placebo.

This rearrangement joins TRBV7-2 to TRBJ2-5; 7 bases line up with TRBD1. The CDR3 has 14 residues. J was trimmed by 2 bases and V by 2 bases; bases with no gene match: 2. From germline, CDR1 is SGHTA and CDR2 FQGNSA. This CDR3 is CASSLTDRQETQYF. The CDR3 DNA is TGTGCCAGCAGCTTAACGGACAGGCAAGAGACCCAGTACTTC.

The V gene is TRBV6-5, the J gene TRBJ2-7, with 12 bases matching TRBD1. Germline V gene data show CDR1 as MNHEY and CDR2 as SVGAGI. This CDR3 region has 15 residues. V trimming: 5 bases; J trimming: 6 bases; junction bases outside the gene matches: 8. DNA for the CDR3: TGTGCCAGCAGTACTGGGGACAGGGGGCTTGGCGAGCAGTACTTC. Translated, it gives CASSTGDRGLGEQYF.

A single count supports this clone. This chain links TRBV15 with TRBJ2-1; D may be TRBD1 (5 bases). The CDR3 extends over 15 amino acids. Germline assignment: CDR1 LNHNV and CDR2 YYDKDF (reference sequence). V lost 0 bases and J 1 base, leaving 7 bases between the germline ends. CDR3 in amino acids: CATSRDRASYNEQFF. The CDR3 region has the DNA TGTGCCACCAGCAGAGACAGGGCATCCTACAATGAGCAGTTCTTC.

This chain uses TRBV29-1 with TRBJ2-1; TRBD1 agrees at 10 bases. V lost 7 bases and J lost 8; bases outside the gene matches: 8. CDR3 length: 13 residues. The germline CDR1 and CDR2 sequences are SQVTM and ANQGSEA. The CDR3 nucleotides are TGCAGCGCATGGACAGGGGGTGGGGATGAGCAGTTCTTC. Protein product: CSAWTGGGDEQFF.

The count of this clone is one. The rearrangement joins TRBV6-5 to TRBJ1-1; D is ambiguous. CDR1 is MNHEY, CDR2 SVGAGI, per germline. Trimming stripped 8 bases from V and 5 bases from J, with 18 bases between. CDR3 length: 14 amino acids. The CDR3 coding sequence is TGTGCCAGCGGAGCACTGGGGAGAGGGACTGAAGCTTTCTTT. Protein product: CASGALGRGTEAFF.

CDR3 residues: CAISESTGGTTQYF. The CDR3 DNA is TGTGCCATCAGTGAGTCTACCGGGGGAACGACCCAGTACTTC. J is TRBJ2-5 and V is TRBV10-3; TRBD2 might be the D (6 bases). Germline V gene sequence: CDR1 ENHRY, CDR2 SYGVKD. Trimming took off 0 bases at V and 7 bases at J, with 12 bases between the two ends. This CDR3 has 14 residues.

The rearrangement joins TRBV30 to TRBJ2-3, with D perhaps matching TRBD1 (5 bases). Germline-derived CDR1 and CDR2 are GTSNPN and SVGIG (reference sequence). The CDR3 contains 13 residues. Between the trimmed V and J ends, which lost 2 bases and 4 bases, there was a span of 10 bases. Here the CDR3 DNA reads TGTGCCTGGAGTACAAAGGGGCCAGATACGCAGTATTTT. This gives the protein CAWSTKGPDTQYF. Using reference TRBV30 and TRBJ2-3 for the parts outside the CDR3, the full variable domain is SQTIHQWPATLVQPVGSPLSLECTVEGTSNPNLYWYRQAAGRGLQLLFYSVGIGQISSEVPQNLSASRPQDRQFILSSKKLLLSDSGFYLCAWSTKGPDTQYFGPGTRLTVL.

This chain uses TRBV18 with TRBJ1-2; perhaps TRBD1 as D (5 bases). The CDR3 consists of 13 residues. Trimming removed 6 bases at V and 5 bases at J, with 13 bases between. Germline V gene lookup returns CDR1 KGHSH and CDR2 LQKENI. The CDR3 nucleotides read TGTGCCAGCTCGGTAAAGACAGCGTATGGCTACACCTTC. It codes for CASSVKTAYGYTF.

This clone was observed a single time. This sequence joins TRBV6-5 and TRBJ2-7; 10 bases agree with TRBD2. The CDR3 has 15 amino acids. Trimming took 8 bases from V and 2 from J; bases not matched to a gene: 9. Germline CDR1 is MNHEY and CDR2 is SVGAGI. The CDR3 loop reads CASRKESGGAYEQYF. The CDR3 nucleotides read TGTGCCAGCCGAAAGGAGAGCGGGGGGGCCTACGAGCAGTACTTC.

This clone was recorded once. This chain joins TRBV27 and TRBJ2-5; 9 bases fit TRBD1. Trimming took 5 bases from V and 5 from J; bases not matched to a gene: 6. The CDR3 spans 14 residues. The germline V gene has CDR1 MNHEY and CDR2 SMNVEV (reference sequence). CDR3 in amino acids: CASSPDRGWETQYF. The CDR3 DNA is TGTGCCAGCAGTCCAGACAGGGGGTGGGAGACCCAGTACTTC.

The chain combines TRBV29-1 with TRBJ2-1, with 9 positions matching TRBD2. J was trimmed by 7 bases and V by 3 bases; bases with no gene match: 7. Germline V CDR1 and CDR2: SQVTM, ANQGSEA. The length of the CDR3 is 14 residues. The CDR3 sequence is CSVETASGNNEQFF. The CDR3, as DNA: TGCAGCGTTGAGACGGCTAGCGGGAATAATGAGCAGTTCTTC.

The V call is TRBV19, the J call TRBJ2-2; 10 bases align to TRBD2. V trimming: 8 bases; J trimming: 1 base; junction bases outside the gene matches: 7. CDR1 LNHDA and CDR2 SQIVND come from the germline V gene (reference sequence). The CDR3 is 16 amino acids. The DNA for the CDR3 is TGTGCCAGTGATTCCCCTAGCGGGGGGAACACCGGGGAGCTGTTTTTT. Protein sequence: CASDSPSGGNTGELFF. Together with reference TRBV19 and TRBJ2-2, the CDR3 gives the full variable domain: DGGITQSPKYLFRKEGQNVTLSCEQNLNHDAMYWYRQDPGQGLRLIYYSQIVNDFQKGDIAEGYSVSREKKESFPLTVTSAQKNPTAFYLCASDSPSGGNTGELFFGEGSRLTVL.

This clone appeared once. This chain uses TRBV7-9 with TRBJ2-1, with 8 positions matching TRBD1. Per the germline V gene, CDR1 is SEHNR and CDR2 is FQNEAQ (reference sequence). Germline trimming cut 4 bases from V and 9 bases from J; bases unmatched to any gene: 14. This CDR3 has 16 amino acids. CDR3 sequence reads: CASSSQDRAALAEQFF. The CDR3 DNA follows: TGTGCCAGCAGCTCCCAGGACAGGGCCGCCCTTGCTGAGCAGTTCTTC.

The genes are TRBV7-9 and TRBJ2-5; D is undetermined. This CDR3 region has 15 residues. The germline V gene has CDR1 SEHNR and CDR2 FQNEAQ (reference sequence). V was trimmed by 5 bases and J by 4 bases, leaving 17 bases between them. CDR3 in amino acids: CASSLTKALIETQYF. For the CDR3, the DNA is TGTGCCAGCAGCCTCACCAAGGCCCTGATAGAGACCCAGTACTTC.

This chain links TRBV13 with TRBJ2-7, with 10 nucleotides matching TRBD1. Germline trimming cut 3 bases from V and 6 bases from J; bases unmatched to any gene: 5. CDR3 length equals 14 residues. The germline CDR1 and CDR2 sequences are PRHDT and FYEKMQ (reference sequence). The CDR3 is CASSFPGTGVEQYF. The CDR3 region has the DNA TGTGCCAGCAGCTTCCCCGGGACAGGGGTCGAGCAGTACTTC.

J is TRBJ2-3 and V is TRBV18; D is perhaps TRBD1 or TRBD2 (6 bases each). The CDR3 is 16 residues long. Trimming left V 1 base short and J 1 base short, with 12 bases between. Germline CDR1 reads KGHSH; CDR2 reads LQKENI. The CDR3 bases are TGTGCCAGCTCACCACTCGGGGGCCCACGCACAGATACGCAGTATTTT. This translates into CASSPLGGPRTDTQYF.

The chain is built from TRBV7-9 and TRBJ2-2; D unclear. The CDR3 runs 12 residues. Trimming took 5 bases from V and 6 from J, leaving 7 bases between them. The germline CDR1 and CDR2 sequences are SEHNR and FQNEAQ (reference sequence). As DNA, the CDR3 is TGTGCCAGCAGCCTTTCACCCGGGGAGCTGTTTTTT. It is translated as CASSLSPGELFF.

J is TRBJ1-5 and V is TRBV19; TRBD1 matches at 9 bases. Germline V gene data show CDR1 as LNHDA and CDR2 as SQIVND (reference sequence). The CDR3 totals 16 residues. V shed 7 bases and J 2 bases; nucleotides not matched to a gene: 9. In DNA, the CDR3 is TGTGCCAGTACCAGGGACAGGGTGGGAGGCAATCAGCCCCAGCATTTT. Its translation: CASTRDRVGGNQPQHF.

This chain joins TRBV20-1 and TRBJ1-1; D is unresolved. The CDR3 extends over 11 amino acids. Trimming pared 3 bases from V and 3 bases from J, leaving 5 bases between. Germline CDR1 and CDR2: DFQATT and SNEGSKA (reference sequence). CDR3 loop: CSASDYTEAFF. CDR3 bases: TGCAGTGCTAGTGACTACACTGAAGCTTTCTTT.

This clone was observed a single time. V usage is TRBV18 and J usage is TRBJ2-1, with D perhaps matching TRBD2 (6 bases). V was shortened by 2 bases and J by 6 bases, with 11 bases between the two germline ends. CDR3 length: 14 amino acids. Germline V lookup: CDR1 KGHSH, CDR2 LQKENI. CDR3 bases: TGTGCCAGCTCACCAGGGACTCTTGGCAATGAGCAGTTCTTC. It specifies CASSPGTLGNEQFF.